This T cell receptor (beta chain) is from a study of blood T cell repertoires in COVID-19. Overall study context: Samples taken during acute and convalescent COVID-19 were collected in the United States, Italy and Spain. Nucleic acid was either cDNA or gDNA, and it came from T cells, B-cell-depleted T cells, or PBMCs.

Source study methods: Reference gene primer amplification in the assay estimated nucleated cell counts. The method was immunoSEQ multiplex PCR; TCRdb's version includes in-frame clones alone and lacks a portion of them. Clonal size and the V and J genes are those of that table, whereas D and trimming came from the DNA. In the table there are over 85,000 clones, 70% to 80% of which are singletons. With 0 bases removed from V and 4 bases from J, the gap between germline ends came to 9 bases. This CDR3 has 14 amino acids. CDR1 is LGHDT, CDR2 YNNKEL, per germline (reference sequence). The genes are TRBV3-1 (or the pseudogene TRBV3-2) and TRBJ1-2; no firm D call. This clonotype was sampled from a woman in her sixties with acute or convalescent COVID-19. Specimen: peripheral blood. The CDR3 is CASSQDTSGYGYTF. In DNA, the CDR3 is TGTGCCAGCAGCCAAGATACATCGGGCTATGGCTACACCTTC.